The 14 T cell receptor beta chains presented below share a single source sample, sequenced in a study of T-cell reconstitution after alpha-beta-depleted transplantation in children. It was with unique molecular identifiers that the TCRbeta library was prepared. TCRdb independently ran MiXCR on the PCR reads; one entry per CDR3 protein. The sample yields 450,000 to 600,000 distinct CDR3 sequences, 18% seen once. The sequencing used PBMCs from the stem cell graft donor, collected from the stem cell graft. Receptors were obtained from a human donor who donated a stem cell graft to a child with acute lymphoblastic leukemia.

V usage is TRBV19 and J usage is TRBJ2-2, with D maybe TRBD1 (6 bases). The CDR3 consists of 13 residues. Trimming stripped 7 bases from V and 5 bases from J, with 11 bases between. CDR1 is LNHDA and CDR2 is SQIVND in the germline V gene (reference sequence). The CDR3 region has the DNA TGTGCCAGTACTAATCAGGGGACCGGGGAGCTGTTTTTT. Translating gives CASTNQGTGELFF.

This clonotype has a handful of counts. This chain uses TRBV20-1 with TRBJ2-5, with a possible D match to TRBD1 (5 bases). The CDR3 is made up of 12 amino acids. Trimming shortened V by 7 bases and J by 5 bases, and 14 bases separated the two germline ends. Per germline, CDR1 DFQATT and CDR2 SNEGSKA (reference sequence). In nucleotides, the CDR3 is TGCAGTGGCAGGGTGGGAAGCGAGACCCAGTACTTC. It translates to CSGRVGSETQYF.

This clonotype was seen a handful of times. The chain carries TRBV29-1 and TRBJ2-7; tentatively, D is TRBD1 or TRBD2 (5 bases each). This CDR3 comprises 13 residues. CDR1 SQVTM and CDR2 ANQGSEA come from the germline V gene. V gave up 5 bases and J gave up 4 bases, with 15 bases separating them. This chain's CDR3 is CSVRDLVAYEQYF. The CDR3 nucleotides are TGCAGCGTTCGGGACCTCGTGGCGTACGAGCAGTACTTC.

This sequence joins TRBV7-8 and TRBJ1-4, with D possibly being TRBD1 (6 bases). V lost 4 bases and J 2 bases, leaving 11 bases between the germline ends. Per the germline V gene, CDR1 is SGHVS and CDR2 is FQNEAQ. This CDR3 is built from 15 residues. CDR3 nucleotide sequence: TGTGCCAGCAGCTCCCACAGGGTGACTAATGAAAAACTGTTTTTT. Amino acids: CASSSHRVTNEKLFF.

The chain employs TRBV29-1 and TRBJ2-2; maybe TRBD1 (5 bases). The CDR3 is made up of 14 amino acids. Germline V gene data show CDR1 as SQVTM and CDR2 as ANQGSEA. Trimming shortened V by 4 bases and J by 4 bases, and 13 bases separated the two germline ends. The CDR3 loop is CSVVEDTSTGELFF. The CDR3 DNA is TGCAGCGTTGTTGAGGACACTTCCACCGGGGAGCTGTTTTTT.

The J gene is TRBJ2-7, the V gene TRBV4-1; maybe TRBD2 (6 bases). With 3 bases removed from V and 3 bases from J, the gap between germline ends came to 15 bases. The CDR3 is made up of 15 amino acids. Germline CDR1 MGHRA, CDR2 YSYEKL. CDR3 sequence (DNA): TGCGCCAGCAGCCAGGATTTCCGGGACTTCTACGAGCAGTACTTC. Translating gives CASSQDFRDFYEQYF.

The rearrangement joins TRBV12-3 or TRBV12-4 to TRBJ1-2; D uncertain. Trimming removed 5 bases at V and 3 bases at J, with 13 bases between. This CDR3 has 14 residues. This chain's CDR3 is CASSPLGPDYGYTF. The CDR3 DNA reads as TGTGCCAGCAGTCCCCTTGGCCCAGACTATGGCTACACCTTC.

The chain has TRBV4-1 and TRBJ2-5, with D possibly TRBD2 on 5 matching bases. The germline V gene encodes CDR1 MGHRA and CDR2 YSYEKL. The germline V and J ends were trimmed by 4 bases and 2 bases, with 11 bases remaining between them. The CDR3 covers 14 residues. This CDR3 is CASSLSAAQETQYF. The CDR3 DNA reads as TGCGCCAGCAGCCTGTCAGCGGCACAAGAGACCCAGTACTTC.

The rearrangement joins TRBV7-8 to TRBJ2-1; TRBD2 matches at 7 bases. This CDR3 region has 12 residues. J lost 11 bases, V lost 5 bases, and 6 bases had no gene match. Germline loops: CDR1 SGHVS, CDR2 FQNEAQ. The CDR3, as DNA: TGTGCCAGCAGCGTACTAGCGCACCAGCAGTTCTTC. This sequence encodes CASSVLAHQQFF.

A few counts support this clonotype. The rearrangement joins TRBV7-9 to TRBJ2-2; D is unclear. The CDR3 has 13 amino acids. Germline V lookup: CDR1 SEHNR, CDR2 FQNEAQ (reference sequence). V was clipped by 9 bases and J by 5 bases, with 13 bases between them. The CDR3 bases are TGTGCCAGTGGGCAGTCAGGAACCGGGGAGCTGTTTTTT. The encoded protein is CASGQSGTGELFF.

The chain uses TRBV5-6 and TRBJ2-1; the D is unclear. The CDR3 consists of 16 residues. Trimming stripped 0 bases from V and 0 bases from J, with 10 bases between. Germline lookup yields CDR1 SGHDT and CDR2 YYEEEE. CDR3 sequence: CASSLGRGFSYNEQFF. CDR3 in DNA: TGTGCCAGCAGCTTGGGACGCGGCTTCTCCTACAATGAGCAGTTCTTC.

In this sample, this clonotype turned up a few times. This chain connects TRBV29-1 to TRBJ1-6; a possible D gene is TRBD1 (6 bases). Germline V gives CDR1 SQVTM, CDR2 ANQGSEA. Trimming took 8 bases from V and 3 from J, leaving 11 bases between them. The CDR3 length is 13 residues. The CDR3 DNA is TGCAGCTTAGGGGGTGGCTATAATTCACCCCTCCACTTT. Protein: CSLGGGYNSPLHF. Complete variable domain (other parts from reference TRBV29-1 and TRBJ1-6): SAVISQKPSRDICQRGTSLTIQCQVDSQVTMMFWYRQQPGQSLTLIATANQGSEATYESGFVIDKFPISRPNLTFSTLTVSNMSPEDSSIYLCSLGGGYNSPLHFGNGTRLTVT.

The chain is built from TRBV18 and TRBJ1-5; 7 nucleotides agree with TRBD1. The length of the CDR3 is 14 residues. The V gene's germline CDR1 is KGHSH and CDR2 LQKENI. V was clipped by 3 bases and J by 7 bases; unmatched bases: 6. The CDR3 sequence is CASSPQGGWQPQHF. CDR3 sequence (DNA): TGTGCCAGCTCACCGCAGGGGGGTTGGCAGCCCCAGCATTTT.

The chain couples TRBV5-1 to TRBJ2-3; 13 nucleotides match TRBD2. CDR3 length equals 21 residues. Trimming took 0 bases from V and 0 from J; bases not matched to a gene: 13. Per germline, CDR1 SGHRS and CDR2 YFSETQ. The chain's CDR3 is CASSLAIGLAGEGASTDTQYF. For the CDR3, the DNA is TGCGCCAGCAGCTTGGCTATCGGACTAGCGGGAGAGGGGGCAAGCACAGATACGCAGTATTTT.